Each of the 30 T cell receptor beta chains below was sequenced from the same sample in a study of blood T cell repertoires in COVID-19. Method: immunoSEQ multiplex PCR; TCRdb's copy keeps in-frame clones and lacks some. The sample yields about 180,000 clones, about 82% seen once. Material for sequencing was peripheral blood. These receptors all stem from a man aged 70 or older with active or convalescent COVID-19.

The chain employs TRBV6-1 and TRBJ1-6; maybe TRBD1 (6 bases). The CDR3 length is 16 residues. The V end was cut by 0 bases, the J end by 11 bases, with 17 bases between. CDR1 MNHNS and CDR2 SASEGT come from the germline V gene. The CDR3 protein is CASSEAAGTTPPPLHF. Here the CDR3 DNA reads TGTGCCAGCAGTGAAGCGGCCGGGACAACGCCCCCACCCCTCCACTTT.

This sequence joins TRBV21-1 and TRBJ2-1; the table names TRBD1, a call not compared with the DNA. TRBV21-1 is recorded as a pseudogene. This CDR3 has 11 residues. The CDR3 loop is CLNRVHNEQFF. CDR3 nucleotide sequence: TGTTTGAACAGGGTCCACAATGAGCAGTTCTTC.

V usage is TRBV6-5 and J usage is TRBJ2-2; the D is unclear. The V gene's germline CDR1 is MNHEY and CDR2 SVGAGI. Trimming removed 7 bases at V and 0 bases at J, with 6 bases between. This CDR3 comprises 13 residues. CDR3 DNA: TGTGCCAGCATCCCAGCGAACACCGGGGAGCTGTTTTTT. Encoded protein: CASIPANTGELFF.

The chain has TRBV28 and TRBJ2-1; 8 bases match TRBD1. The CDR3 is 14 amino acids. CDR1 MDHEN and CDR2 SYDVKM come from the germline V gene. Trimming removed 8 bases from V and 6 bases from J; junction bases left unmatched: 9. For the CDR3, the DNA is TGTGCCAGCTTAAGCAGGGGGCGTCCCAATGAGCAGTTCTTC. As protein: CASLSRGRPNEQFF.

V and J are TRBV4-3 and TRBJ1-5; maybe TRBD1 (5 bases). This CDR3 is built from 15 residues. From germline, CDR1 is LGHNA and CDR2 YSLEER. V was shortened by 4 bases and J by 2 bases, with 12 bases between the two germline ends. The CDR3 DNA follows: TGCGCCAGCAGCCCCATGTGGGGGGGCAATCAGCCCCAGCATTTT. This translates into CASSPMWGGNQPQHF.

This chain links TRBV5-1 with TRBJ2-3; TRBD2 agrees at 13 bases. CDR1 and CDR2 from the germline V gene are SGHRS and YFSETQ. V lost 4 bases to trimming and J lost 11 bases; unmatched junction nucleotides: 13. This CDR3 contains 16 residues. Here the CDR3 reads CASSTRPGLAGQGQYF. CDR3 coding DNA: TGCGCCAGCAGCACCAGGCCGGGACTAGCGGGACAGGGGCAGTATTTT.

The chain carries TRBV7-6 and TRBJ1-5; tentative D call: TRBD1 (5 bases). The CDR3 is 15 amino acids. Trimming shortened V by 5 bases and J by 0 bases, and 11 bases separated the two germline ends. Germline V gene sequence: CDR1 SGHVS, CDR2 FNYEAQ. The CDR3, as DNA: TGTGCCAGCAGCGTCCAGGGCTATAGCAATCAGCCCCAGCATTTT. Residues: CASSVQGYSNQPQHF. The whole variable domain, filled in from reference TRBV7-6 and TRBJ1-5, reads GAGVSQSPRYKVTKRGQDVALRCDPISGHVSLYWYRQALGQGPEFLTYFNYEAQQDKSGLPNDRFSAERPEGSISTLTIQRTEQRDSAMYRCASSVQGYSNQPQHFGDGTRLSIL.

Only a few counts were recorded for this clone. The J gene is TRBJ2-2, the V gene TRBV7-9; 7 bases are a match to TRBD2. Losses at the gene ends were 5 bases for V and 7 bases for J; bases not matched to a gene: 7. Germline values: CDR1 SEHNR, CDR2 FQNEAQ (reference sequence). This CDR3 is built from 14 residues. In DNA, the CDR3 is TGTGCCAGCAGCCCTTCCGCTAGCGGCGGGGAGCTGTTTTTT. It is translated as CASSPSASGGELFF. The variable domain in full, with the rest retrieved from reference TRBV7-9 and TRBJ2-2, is DTGVSQNPRHKITKRGQNVTFRCDPISEHNRLYWYRQTLGQGPEFLTYFQNEAQLEKSRLLSDRFSAERPKGSFSTLEIQRTEQGDSAMYLCASSPSASGGELFFGEGSRLTVL.

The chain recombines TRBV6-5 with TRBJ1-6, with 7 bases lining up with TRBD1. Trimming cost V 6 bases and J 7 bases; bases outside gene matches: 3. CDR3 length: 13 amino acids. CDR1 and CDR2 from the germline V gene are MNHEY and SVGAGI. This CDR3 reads CASRNRGNSPLHF. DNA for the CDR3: TGTGCCAGCAGAAACAGGGGAAATTCACCCCTCCACTTT.

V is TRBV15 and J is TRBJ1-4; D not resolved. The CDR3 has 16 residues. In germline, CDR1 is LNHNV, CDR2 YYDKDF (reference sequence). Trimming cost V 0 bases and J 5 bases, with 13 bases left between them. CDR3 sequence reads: CATSRDGGQTNEKLFF. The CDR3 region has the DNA TGTGCCACCAGCAGAGATGGTGGGCAGACGAATGAAAAACTGTTTTTT. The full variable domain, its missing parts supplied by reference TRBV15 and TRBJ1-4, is DAMVIQNPRYQVTQFGKPVTLSCSQTLNHNVMYWYQQKSSQAPKLLFHYYDKDFNNEADTPDNFQSRRPNTSFCFLDIRSPGLGDTAMYLCATSRDGGQTNEKLFFGSGTQLSVL.

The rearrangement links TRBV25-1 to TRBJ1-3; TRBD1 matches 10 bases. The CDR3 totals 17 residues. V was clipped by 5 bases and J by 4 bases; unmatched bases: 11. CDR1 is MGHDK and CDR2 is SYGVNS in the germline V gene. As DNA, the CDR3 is TGTGCCAGCAGTCACGTCCCGGGACAGGGGACGGGAAACACCATATATTTT. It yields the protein CASSHVPGQGTGNTIYF.

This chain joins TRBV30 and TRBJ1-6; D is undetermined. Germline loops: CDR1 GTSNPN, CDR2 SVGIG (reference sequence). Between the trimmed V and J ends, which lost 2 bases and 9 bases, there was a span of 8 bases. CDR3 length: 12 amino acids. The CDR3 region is CAWSSEVSPLHF. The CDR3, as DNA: TGTGCCTGGAGTTCCGAGGTTTCACCCCTCCACTTT.

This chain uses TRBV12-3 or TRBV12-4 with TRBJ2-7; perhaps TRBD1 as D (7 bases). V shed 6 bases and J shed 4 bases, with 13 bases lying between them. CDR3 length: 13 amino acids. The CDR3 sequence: CASREGQKYEQYF. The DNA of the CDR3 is TGTGCCAGCAGGGAGGGACAGAAATACGAGCAGTACTTC.

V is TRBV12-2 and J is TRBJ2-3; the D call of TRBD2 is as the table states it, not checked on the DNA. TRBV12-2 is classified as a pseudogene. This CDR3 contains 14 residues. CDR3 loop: CASTLAGRADTQYF. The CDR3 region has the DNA TGTGCAAGTACACTAGCGGGGAGGGCGGATACGCAGTATTTT.

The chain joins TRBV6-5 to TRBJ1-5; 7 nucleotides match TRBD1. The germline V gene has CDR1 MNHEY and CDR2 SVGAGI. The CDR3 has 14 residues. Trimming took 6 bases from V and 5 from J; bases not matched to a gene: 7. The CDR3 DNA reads TGTGCCAGCAGCCGAGGACAGGACGATCAGCCCCAGCATTTT. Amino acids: CASSRGQDDQPQHF.

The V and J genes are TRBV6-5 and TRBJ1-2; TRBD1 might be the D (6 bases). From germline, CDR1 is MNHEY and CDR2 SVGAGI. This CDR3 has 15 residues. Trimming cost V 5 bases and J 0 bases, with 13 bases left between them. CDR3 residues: CASSRGQLTNYGYTF. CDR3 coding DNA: TGTGCCAGCAGTCGTGGACAGCTGACTAACTATGGCTACACCTTC.

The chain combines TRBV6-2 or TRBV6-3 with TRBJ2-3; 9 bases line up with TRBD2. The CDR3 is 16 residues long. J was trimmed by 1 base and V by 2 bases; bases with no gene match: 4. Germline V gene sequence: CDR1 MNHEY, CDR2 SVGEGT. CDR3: CASSYKASGGTDTQYF. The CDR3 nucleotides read TGTGCCAGCAGTTACAAAGCTAGCGGGGGCACAGATACGCAGTATTTT.

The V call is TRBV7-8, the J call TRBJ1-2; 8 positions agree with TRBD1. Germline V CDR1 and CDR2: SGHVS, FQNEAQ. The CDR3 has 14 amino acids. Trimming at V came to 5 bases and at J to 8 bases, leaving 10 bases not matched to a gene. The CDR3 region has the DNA TGTGCCAGCAGCCGTTCGACAGGGGCGCACGGCTACACCTTC. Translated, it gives CASSRSTGAHGYTF.

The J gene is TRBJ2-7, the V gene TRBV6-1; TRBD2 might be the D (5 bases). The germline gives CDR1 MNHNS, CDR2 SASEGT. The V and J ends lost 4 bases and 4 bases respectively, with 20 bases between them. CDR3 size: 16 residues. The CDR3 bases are TGTGCCAGCAGTGGAAGTTTCAGCGGTACTTTTTACGAGCAGTACTTC. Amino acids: CASSGSFSGTFYEQYF.

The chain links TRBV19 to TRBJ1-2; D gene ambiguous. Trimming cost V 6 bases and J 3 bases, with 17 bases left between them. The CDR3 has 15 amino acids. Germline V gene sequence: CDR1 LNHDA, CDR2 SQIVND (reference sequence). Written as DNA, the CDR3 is TGTGCCAGTAGGACCAGGAGGGCCGAGGACTATGGCTACACCTTC. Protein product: CASRTRRAEDYGYTF.

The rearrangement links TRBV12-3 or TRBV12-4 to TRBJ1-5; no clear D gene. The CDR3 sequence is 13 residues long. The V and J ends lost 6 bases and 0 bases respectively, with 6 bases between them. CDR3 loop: CASRSSSNQPQHF. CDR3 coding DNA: TGTGCCAGCAGAAGTAGTAGCAATCAGCCCCAGCATTTT.

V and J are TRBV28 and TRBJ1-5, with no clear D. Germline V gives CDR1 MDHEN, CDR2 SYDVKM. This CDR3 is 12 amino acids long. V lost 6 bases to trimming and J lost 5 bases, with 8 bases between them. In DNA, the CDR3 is TGTGCCAGCAGCTCCGGGTATCAGCCCCAGCATTTT. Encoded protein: CASSSGYQPQHF. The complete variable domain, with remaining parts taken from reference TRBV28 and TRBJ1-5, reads DVKVTQSSRYLVKRTGEKVFLECVQDMDHENMFWYRQDPGLGLRLIYFSYDVKMKEKGDIPEGYSVSREKKERFSLILESASTNQTSMYLCASSSGYQPQHFGDGTRLSIL.

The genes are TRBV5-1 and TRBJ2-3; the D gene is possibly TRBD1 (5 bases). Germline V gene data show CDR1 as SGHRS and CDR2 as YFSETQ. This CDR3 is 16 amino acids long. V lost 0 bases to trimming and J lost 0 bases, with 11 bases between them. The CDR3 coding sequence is TGCGCCAGCAGCTTGGCCCCAGGGTCTAGCACAGATACGCAGTATTTT. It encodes CASSLAPGSSTDTQYF.

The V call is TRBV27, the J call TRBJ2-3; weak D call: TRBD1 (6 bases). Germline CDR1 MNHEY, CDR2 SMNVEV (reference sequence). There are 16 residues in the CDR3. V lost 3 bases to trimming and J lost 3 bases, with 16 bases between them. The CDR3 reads CASSFYWGTRTDTQYF. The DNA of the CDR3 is TGTGCCAGCAGTTTTTATTGGGGGACACGTACAGATACGCAGTATTTT.

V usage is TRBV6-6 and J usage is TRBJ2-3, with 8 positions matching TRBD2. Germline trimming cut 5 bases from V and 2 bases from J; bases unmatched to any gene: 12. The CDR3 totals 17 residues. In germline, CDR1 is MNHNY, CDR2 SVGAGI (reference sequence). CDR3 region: CASSHLQAGGFTDTQYF. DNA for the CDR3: TGTGCCAGCAGTCACCTCCAGGCGGGGGGTTTCACAGATACGCAGTATTTT.

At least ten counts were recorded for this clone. CDR3 DNA sequence: TGTGCCAGCAGCCCTAGTTCTCCGGGGGAGCAGTACTTC. Translating gives CASSPSSPGEQYF. The chain carries TRBV9 and TRBJ2-7, with D possibly being TRBD2 (5 bases). With 4 bases removed from V and 7 bases from J, the gap between germline ends came to 15 bases. In germline, CDR1 is SGDLS, CDR2 YYNGEE. The CDR3 runs to 13 residues. The entire variable domain, with the rest obtained from reference TRBV9 and TRBJ2-7, is as follows: DSGVTQTPKHLITATGQRVTLRCSPRSGDLSVYWYQQSLDQGLQFLIQYYNGEERAKGNILERFSAQQFPDLHSELNLSSLELGDSALYFCASSPSSPGEQYFGPGTRLTVT.

The CDR3: CASSYGQSSYNEQFF. The CDR3 DNA sequence: TGTGCCAGCAGCTATGGACAGAGCTCCTACAATGAGCAGTTCTTC. The V and J genes are TRBV7-8 and TRBJ2-1; maybe TRBD1 (6 bases). V lost 4 bases to trimming and J lost 0 bases, with 10 bases between them. The germline CDR1 and CDR2 sequences are SGHVS and FQNEAQ. CDR3 length: 15 residues.

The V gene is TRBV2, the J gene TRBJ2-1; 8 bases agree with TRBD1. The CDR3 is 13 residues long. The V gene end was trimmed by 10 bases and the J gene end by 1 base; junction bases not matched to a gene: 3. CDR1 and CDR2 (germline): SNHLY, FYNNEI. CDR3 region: CATQGASYNEQFF. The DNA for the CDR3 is TGTGCCACCCAGGGGGCTTCCTACAATGAGCAGTTCTTC.

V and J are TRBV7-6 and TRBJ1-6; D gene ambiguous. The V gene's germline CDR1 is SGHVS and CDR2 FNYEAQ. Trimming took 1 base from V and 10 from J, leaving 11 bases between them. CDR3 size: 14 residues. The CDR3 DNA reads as TGTGCCAGCAGCTTAGGATACCTACCATCACCCCTCCACTTT. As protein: CASSLGYLPSPLHF.

The CDR3: CASSRADSSNQPQHF. Here the CDR3 DNA reads TGTGCCAGCAGCCGAGCTGACAGTAGCAATCAGCCCCAGCATTTT. The chain is built from TRBV16 and TRBJ1-5, with D maybe TRBD1 (5 bases). The CDR3 sequence is 15 residues long. Germline V CDR1 and CDR2: KGHSY, FQNENV. Trimming stripped 4 bases from V and 0 bases from J, with 10 bases between.